One T cell receptor beta chain is described in this entry. This clone was seen only a few times. This clone's antigen is unknown. Qualities for individual bases were not recorded, and no much larger clone is one base off. Trimming takes 1 base from V and 2 bases from J, and the germline ends sit 14 bases apart. Per the germline V gene, SGHDT is the CDR1 and YYEEEE is the CDR2. The CDR3 numbers 16 residues from cysteine through phenylalanine. CDR3 DNA is the only sequence kept; it has 48 bases, read in frame from the first base. From each donor, a single peripheral blood sample of 95 to 150 mL on average was drawn into heparinised tubes. Naive, central memory, regulatory and stem cell-like memory CD4+ T cells were sorted on a BD FACSAria II using a panel including CD45RO, CCR7, CD25, CD127, CD95 and CD27. All sorted populations exceeded 98% purity. PBMCs were separated immediately by Lymphoprep density gradient centrifugation and were stained directly, without being cultured. To minimize batch effects, samples were stained and sorted in pairs, one healthy donor with one patient per experiment.

This specimen belongs to a study of beta chain features in type 1 diabetes (dated by TCRdb to 2017 to 2018). Background on the whole study: No differences in mean age, gender distribution, total cell number or subset yield were found between patients and healthy donors. A total of roughly 100,000,000 sorted cells were examined across all samples, and the number of cells per subset was strongly correlated with RNA yield. Whereas all 28 donors provided naive and central memory subsets, regulatory and stem cell-like memory subsets were isolated from just 8 patients and roughly eight healthy donors. The study compared TCRB repertoires of sorted circulating CD4+ T cell subsets between recently diagnosed type 1 diabetes patients and matched healthy donors. Findings and caveats that apply to the study as a whole: At VDJ recombination sites, type 1 diabetes patients had fewer insertions and more deleted nucleotides, which implies abnormalities in thymic rearrangement. Shorter templates might have been favored by PCR, but patient and control samples were amplified and corrected together, so both groups would have been affected equally by any skew. Because small numbers of individuals were included in the HLA sub-analyses, any influence of HLA type on TCRB rearrangement was left unresolved. The naive, central memory and regulatory TCRB repertoires appeared to resemble one another more closely among patients than among healthy donors. A moderate but significant shortening of TCRB CDR3 length was observed in type 1 diabetes patients in all four CD4+ subsets. Because cDNA was sequenced instead of genomic DNA, activated cells with high expression could be over-represented, although the groups did not differ in activation or CD3 levels.

The High Capacity cDNA Reverse Transcription Kit was used to reverse transcribe all of the isolated RNA, meaning that expressed TCRB transcripts were what got sequenced. Naive, central memory and regulatory T cell samples underwent deep immunoSEQ sequencing, averaging about 3.57 million total reads per sample. Sorted cells were lysed in RLT buffer and RNA was extracted with DNase-treated RNeasy Micro or Mini kits, depending on cell number. To prevent cross-contamination, every cell subset was processed on its own, while patient and healthy donor samples were processed together. Using the immunoSEQ multiplex PCR, TCRB sequences were amplified from cDNA into 87-bp fragments spanning the CDR3 region. Amplicons were sequenced on the Illumina HiSeq platform. As for how the authors treated the data: PCR bias was computationally corrected using synthetic template baselines, reads within Hamming distance 2 were collapsed, and singletons that could not be merged were discarded. Reads were aligned against IMGT to assign V, D and J genes, CDR3 length and insertions or deletions at six rearrangement sites. Clonotype counts were normalized to sorted cell number within each subset before computing true diversity and Gini coefficients with the tcR R package. The overlap coefficient, calculated on TCRB nucleotide sequences, was used to quantify repertoire sharing. As a proxy for the pre-selection repertoire, out-of-frame TCRB sequences from naive cells were analyzed. As stored in TCRdb, this immuneACCESS dataset retains in-frame rearrangements with V and J assigned. A fraction of the clones does not appear; measured against another copy, unresolved V genes explain less than half of the discrepancy, and the remainder lacks a known reason. V, J and clone size reflect that table, while D and trimming were determined from the DNA. In all, the sample holds about 640,000 clones, and around 11% of those were seen once. The biggest ten clones account for 0.09% to 0.15% of the sample.

The V and J segments used are TRBV5-6 and TRBJ2-3; the D element might be TRBD1 or TRBD2, as each aligns at 5 bases. Sequencing was done on a sample of naive CD4+ T cells from blood. The sample's cell subset or site label is to be understood as: true naive CD4+ T cells. The clonotype was recovered from a man younger than 40 with type 1 diabetes. The CDR3 corresponds to CASSLPGQGLTDTQYF. The nucleotide sequence is given as TGTGCCAGCAGCTTGCCGGGGCAGGGCCTCACAGATACGCAGTATTTT. The full variable domain, with segments outside the CDR3 supplied by the reference TRBV5-6 and TRBJ2-3 proteins, appears as DAGVTQSPTHLIKTRGQQVTLRCSPKSGHDTVSWYQQALGQGPQFIFQYYEEEERQRGNFPDRFSGHQFPNYSSELNVNALLLGDSALYLCASSLPGQGLTDTQYFGPGTRLTVL.